Each of the 16 T cell receptor beta chains below was sequenced from the same sample in a study of shared clonotypes between healthy human individuals. Sequencing used immunoSEQ multiplex PCR; TCRdb keeps in-frame clones, though not all of them. The table lists about 980,000 clones, over 60% of them singletons. Specimen: memory CD4+ T cells sorted from blood. Indicated subset: CD45RA-negative fraction. These receptors were obtained from a man younger than 35 in good health.

The CDR3 loop is CASSSFGGYTF. DNA of the CDR3: TGTGCCAGCAGCTCCTTCGGAGGCTACACCTTC. The chain couples TRBV7-9 to TRBJ1-2; no clear D gene. The V gene's germline CDR1 is SEHNR and CDR2 FQNEAQ (reference sequence). V dropped 4 bases and J dropped 8 bases, with 8 bases sitting between them. The CDR3 is 11 amino acids. The whole variable domain, filled in from reference TRBV7-9 and TRBJ1-2, reads DTGVSQNPRHKITKRGQNVTFRCDPISEHNRLYWYRQTLGQGPEFLTYFQNEAQLEKSRLLSDRFSAERPKGSFSTLEIQRTEQGDSAMYLCASSSFGGYTFGSGTRLTVV.

About this clone itself: This same CDR3 is encoded by further DNA sequences in the sample. The chain employs TRBV28 and TRBJ1-1; D unresolved. The CDR3 extends over 11 amino acids. V gave up 5 bases and J gave up 4 bases, with 5 bases separating them. Looked up from germline, CDR1 is MDHEN and CDR2 is SYDVKM. CDR3 DNA sequence: TGTGCCAGCAGTCGGGGCACTGAAGCTTTCTTT. Translation gives CASSRGTEAFF.

This chain joins TRBV19 and TRBJ1-1; 11 bases match TRBD1. V gave up 7 bases and J gave up 4 bases; unmatched junction bases: 5. The CDR3 length is 14 residues. Germline V gives CDR1 LNHDA, CDR2 SQIVND (reference sequence). The CDR3 sequence is CASIGTGGSTEAFF. As DNA, the CDR3 is TGTGCCAGTATAGGGACAGGGGGTAGCACTGAAGCTTTCTTT. The full variable domain, in which reference TRBV19 and TRBJ1-1 provide the parts outside the CDR3, is DGGITQSPKYLFRKEGQNVTLSCEQNLNHDAMYWYRQDPGQGLRLIYYSQIVNDFQKGDIAEGYSVSREKKESFPLTVTSAQKNPTAFYLCASIGTGGSTEAFFGQGTRLTVV.

In its sample, this clone was seen a few times. This rearrangement joins TRBV20-1 to TRBJ1-1; D is ambiguous. V shed 3 bases and J shed 4 bases, with 6 bases lying between them. The germline V gene encodes CDR1 DFQATT and CDR2 SNEGSKA (reference sequence). CDR3 size: 11 residues. The CDR3 spells CSASLSTEAFF. DNA of the CDR3: TGCAGTGCTAGTCTCTCCACTGAAGCTTTCTTT.

This clone was detected a few times. The gene calls are TRBV6-6 and TRBJ1-5; D is undetermined. Germline CDR1 and CDR2: MNHNY and SVGAGI (reference sequence). Trimming shortened V by 2 bases and J by 9 bases, and 5 bases separated the two germline ends. The CDR3 length is 11 residues. CDR3 DNA: TGTGCCAGCAGTTACCTGGGGCCCCAGCATTTT. It encodes CASSYLGPQHF.

The chain joins TRBV5-1 to TRBJ2-3; 7 positions agree with TRBD2. The CDR3 extends over 16 amino acids. The germline gives CDR1 SGHRS, CDR2 YFSETQ. Trimming cost V 1 base and J 3 bases; bases outside gene matches: 8. The CDR3 bases are TGCGCCAGCAGCTTGTCCATCGGCGGGGGAACAGATACGCAGTATTTT. Protein product: CASSLSIGGGTDTQYF.

This clone was seen more than once but under ten times. Different DNA sequences within this sample yield the same CDR3. The rearrangement links TRBV19 to TRBJ1-1; D is ambiguous. The CDR3 has 12 residues. Per the germline V gene, CDR1 is LNHDA and CDR2 is SQIVND (reference sequence). Trimming shortened V by 3 bases and J by 1 base, and 3 bases separated the two germline ends. CDR3 nucleotides: TGTGCCAGTAGTATGGGGAACACTGAAGCTTTCTTT. It encodes CASSMGNTEAFF. Based on the CDR3 plus reference TRBV19 and TRBJ1-1, the full variable domain is DGGITQSPKYLFRKEGQNVTLSCEQNLNHDAMYWYRQDPGQGLRLIYYSQIVNDFQKGDIAEGYSVSREKKESFPLTVTSAQKNPTAFYLCASSMGNTEAFFGQGTRLTVV.

The chain employs TRBV4-3 and TRBJ2-2, with D maybe TRBD1 (5 bases). The germline V and J ends were trimmed by 3 bases and 7 bases, with 18 bases remaining between them. The germline V gene encodes CDR1 LGHNA and CDR2 YSLEER. The CDR3 length is 16 residues. The CDR3 sequence: CASSQAPGKPGGELFF. CDR3 bases: TGCGCCAGCAGCCAGGCTCCAGGGAAGCCGGGCGGGGAGCTGTTTTTT.

The chain joins TRBV7-6 to TRBJ2-7; the match to TRBD2 covers 9 bases. CDR3 length: 17 amino acids. Per germline, CDR1 SGHVS and CDR2 FNYEAQ. J lost 9 bases, V lost 1 base, and 16 bases had no gene match. The CDR3 DNA sequence: TGTGCCAGCAGCTTAGGAGTTACAGCGGCTAGCGGGATGGGGCAGTACTTC. Encoded protein: CASSLGVTAASGMGQYF.

This clone came up a few times. The genes are TRBV2 and TRBJ2-5, with 10 nucleotides matching TRBD2. The CDR3 runs to 16 residues. V lost 7 bases, J lost 4 bases, and 12 bases stayed unmatched. Germline V CDR1 and CDR2: SNHLY, FYNNEI. In DNA form, the CDR3 reads TGTGCCAGCACCCCCTTGGCTAGCGGGAGTGGAGAGACCCAGTACTTC. Its translation: CASTPLASGSGETQYF. The entire variable domain, with the rest obtained from reference TRBV2 and TRBJ2-5, is as follows: EPEVTQTPSHQVTQMGQEVILRCVPISNHLYFYWYRQILGQKVEFLVSFYNNEISEKSEIFDDQFSVERPDGSNFTLKIRSTKLEDSAMYFCASTPLASGSGETQYFGPGTRLLVL.

This clone occurred once. The chain joins TRBV7-9 to TRBJ2-5; D is perhaps TRBD2 (5 bases). CDR1 is SEHNR, CDR2 FQNEAQ, per germline (reference sequence). CDR3 length equals 14 residues. Trimming took 5 bases from V and 1 from J, leaving 11 bases between them. The CDR3 DNA sequence: TGTGCCAGCAGCCCCGTTCGGGGCCAAGAGACCCAGTACTTC. Its translation is CASSPVRGQETQYF.

The chain carries TRBV4-1 and TRBJ2-1; D is unresolved. Germline V gene data show CDR1 as MGHRA and CDR2 as YSYEKL. This CDR3 has 12 amino acids. V lost 3 bases, J lost 9 bases, and 9 bases lay in between. CDR3 bases: TGCGCCAGCAGCCAGAGGTCGCTTGAGCAGTTCTTC. Residues: CASSQRSLEQFF.

This clone was detected a few times. The chain carries TRBV7-2 and TRBJ2-3; D not resolved. Germline V gene data show CDR1 as SGHTA and CDR2 as FQGNSA. The ends were cut back, 8 bases at V and 1 base at J, with 16 bases in the middle. The CDR3 has 15 amino acids. CDR3 bases: TGTGCCAGCCTAATTGCGGTTAAGCGCACAGATACGCAGTATTTT. The encoded protein is CASLIAVKRTDTQYF.

The rearrangement joins TRBV5-4 to TRBJ2-1; D remains ambiguous. The CDR3 totals 14 residues. Trimming took 3 bases from V and 6 from J, leaving 13 bases between them. Germline CDR1 SGHNT, CDR2 YYREEE (reference sequence). In DNA form, the CDR3 reads TGTGCCAGCAGCTCGCCAATCATGGGCAATGAGCAGTTCTTC. It specifies CASSSPIMGNEQFF.

The chain recombines TRBV19 with TRBJ2-2; D not certain. The V end lost 6 bases, the J end lost 7 bases, and 12 bases lay between the germline ends. Germline-derived CDR1 and CDR2 are LNHDA and SQIVND (reference sequence). The CDR3 has 13 amino acids. CDR3 sequence (DNA): TGTGCCAGTAGCGCTACAGCTGTCGGGGAGCTGTTTTTT. This translates into CASSATAVGELFF.

The rearrangement uses TRBV10-3 and TRBJ1-2; D gene uncertain. The CDR3 runs to 14 residues. V was clipped by 0 bases and J by 2 bases, with 7 bases between them. Germline CDR1 ENHRY, CDR2 SYGVKD. CDR3 nucleotides: TGTGCCATCAGTGAGTCTACGGCGAACTATGGCTACACCTTC. Translated: CAISESTANYGYTF.